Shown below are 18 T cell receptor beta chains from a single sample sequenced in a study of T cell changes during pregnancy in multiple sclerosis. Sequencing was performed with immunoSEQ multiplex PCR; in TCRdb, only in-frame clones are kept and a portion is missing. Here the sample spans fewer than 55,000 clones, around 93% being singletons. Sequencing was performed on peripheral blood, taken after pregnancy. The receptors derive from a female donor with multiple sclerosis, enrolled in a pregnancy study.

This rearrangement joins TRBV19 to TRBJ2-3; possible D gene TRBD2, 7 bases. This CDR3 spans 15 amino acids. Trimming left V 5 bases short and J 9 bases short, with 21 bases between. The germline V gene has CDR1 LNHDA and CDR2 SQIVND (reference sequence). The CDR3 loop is CASSHDPGGRGTQYF. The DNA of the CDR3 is TGTGCCAGTAGTCACGACCCGGGGGGCCGTGGCACGCAGTATTTT.

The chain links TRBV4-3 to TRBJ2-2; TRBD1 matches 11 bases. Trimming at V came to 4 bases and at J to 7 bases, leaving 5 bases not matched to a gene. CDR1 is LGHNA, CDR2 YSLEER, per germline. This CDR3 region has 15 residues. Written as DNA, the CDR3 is TGCGCCAGCAGCCGGGGGACAGGGGGGGGCGGGGAGCTGTTTTTT. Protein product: CASSRGTGGGGELFF.

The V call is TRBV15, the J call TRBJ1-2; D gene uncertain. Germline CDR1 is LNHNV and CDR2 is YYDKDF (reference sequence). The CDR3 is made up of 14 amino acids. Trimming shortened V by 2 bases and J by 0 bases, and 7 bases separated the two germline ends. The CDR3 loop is CATSRTGTNYGYTF. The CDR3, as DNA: TGTGCCACCAGCAGAACGGGAACTAACTATGGCTACACCTTC.

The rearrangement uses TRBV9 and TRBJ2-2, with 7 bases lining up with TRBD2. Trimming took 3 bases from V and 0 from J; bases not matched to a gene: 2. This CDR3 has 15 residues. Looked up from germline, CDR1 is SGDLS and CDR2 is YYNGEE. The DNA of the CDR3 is TGTGCCAGCAGCGGCCGGGGGGCGAACACCGGGGAGCTGTTTTTT. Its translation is CASSGRGANTGELFF.

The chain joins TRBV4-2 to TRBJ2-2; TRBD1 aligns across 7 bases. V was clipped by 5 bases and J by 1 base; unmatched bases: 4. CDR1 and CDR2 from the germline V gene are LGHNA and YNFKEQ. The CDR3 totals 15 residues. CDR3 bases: TGTGCCAGCAGCTGGGGACAGTGGAACACCGGGGAGCTGTTTTTT. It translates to CASSWGQWNTGELFF.

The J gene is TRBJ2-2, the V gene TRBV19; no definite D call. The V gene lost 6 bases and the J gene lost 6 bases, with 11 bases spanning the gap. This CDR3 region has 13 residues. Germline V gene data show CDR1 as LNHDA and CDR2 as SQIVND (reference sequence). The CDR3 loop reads CASSFPPPGELFF. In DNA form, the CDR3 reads TGTGCCAGTAGCTTCCCTCCCCCCGGGGAGCTGTTTTTT. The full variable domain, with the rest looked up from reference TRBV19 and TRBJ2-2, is DGGITQSPKYLFRKEGQNVTLSCEQNLNHDAMYWYRQDPGQGLRLIYYSQIVNDFQKGDIAEGYSVSREKKESFPLTVTSAQKNPTAFYLCASSFPPPGELFFGEGSRLTVL.

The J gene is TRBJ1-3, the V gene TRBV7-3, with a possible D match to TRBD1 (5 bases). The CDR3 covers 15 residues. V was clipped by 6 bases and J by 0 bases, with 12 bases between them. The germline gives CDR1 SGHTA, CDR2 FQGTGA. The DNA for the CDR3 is TGTGCCAGCAGACCCGACAGAGACTCTGGAAACACCATATATTTT. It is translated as CASRPDRDSGNTIYF.

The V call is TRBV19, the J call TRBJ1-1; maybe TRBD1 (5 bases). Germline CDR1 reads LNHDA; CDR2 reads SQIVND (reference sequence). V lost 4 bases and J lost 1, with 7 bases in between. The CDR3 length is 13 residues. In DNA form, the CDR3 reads TGTGCCAGTAGTAGCCAGGGGAACACTGAAGCTTTCTTT. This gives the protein CASSSQGNTEAFF.

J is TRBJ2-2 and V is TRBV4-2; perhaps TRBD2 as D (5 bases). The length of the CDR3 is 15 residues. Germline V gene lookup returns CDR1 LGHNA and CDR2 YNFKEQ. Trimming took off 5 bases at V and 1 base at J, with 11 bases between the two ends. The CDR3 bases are TGTGCCAGCAGCTCCCGGGATTTGAACACCGGGGAGCTGTTTTTT. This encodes CASSSRDLNTGELFF.

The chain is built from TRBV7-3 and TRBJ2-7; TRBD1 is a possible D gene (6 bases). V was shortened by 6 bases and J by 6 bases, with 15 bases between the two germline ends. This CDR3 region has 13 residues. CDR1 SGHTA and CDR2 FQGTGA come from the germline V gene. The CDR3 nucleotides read TGTGCCAGCAGGCCTCAGGGGACCGGCGAGCAGTACTTC. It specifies CASRPQGTGEQYF.

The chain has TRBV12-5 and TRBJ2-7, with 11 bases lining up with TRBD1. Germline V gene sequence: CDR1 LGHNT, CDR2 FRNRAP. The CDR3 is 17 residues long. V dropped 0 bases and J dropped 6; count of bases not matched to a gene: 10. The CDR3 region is CASGLVLGQGVSGEQYF. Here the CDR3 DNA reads TGTGCTAGTGGTTTGGTACTGGGACAGGGGGTCTCTGGCGAGCAGTACTTC.

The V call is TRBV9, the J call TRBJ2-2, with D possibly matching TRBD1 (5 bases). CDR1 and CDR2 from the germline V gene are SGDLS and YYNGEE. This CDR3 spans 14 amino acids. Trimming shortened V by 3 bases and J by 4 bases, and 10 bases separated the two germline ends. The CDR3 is CASSGTQGTGELFF. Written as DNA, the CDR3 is TGTGCCAGCAGCGGGACACAAGGCACCGGGGAGCTGTTTTTT.

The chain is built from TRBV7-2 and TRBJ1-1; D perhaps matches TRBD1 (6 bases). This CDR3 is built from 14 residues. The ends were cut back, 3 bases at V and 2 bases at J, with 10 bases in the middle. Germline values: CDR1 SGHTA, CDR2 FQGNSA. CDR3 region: CASSFSGVNTEAFF. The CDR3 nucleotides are TGTGCCAGCAGCTTCTCAGGGGTCAACACTGAAGCTTTCTTT.

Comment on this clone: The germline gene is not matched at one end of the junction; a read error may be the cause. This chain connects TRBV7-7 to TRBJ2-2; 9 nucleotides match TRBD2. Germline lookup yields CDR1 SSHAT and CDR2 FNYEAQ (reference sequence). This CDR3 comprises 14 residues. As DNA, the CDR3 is TGTGCTAGCAGCCAGGGACTAGCTGGCGGGGAGCTGTTTTTT. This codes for CASSQGLAGGELFF. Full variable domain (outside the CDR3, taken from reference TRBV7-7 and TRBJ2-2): GAGVSQSPRYKVTKRGQDVTLRCDPISSHATLYWYQQALGQGPEFLTYFNYEAQPDKSGLPSDRFSAERPEGSISTLTIQRTEQRDSAMYRCASSQGLAGGELFFGEGSRLTVL.

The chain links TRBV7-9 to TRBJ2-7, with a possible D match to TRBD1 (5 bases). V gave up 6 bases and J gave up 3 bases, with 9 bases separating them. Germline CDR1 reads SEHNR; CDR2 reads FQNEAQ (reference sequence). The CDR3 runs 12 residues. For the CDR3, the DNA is TGTGCCAGCAGAATAGACAGCTACGAGCAGTACTTC. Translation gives CASRIDSYEQYF.

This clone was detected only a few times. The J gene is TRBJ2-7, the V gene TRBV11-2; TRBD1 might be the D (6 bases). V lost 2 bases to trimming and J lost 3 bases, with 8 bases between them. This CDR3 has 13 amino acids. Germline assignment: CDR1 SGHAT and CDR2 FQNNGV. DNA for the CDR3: TGTGCCAGCAGCTTATCCAGGGGCTACGAGCAGTACTTC. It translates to CASSLSRGYEQYF.

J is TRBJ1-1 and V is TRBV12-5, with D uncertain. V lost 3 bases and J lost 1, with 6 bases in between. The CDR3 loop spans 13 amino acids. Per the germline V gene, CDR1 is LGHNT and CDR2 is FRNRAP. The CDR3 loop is CASGLEANTEAFF. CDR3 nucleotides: TGTGCTAGTGGTTTAGAAGCGAACACTGAAGCTTTCTTT.

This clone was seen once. The CDR3 protein is CASSRLGDREDGYTF. The CDR3 coding sequence is TGTGCCAGCAGCCGATTAGGCGACAGGGAGGATGGCTACACCTTC. The chain employs TRBV7-9 and TRBJ1-2; 7 nucleotides match TRBD1. Germline values: CDR1 SEHNR, CDR2 FQNEAQ (reference sequence). Trimming took 5 bases from V and 6 from J; bases not matched to a gene: 12. This CDR3 is 15 amino acids long. Complete variable domain (other parts from reference TRBV7-9 and TRBJ1-2): DTGVSQNPRHKITKRGQNVTFRCDPISEHNRLYWYRQTLGQGPEFLTYFQNEAQLEKSRLLSDRFSAERPKGSFSTLEIQRTEQGDSAMYLCASSRLGDREDGYTFGSGTRLTVV.